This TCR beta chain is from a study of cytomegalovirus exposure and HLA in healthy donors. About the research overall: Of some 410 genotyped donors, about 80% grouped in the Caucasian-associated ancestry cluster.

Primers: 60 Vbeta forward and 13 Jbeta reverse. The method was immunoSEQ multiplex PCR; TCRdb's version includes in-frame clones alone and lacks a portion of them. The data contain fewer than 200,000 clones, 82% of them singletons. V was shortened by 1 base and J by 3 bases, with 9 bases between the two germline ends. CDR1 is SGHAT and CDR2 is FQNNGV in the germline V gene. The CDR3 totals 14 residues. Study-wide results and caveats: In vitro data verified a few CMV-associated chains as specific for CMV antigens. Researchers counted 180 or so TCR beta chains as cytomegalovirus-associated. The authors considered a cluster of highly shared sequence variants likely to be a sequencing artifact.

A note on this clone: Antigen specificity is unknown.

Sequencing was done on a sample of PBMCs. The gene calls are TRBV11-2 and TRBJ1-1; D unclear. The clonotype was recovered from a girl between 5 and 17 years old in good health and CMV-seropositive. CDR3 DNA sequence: TGTGCCAGCAGCTTAGTTACTGGGCACACTGAAGCTTTCTTT. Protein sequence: CASSLVTGHTEAFF.